This T cell receptor (beta chain) derives from a study of blood T cell repertoires in COVID-19 (dated by TCRdb to between 2020 and 2021). With regard to the full study: The collaborator samples originated in the United States, Italy and Spain and spanned the acute and convalescent phases of COVID-19. Deeply sampled blood TCRbeta repertoires from subjects exposed to, actively infected with, or recovered from COVID-19 were included in the dataset. Nearly every sample came with metadata listing a de-identified subject ID, COVID-19 status, age in years and sex. Where HLA class I and class II types were available, the types were taken from metadata supplied by the sample provider, not from assay-based typing. The repertoires were released in a freely available public database intended as a resource for research on the immune response to SARS-CoV-2. The material from the prospective study consisted of cDNA or gDNA derived from T cells, B-cell-depleted T cells, or PBMCs. Samples came from the ongoing ImmuneRACE study (first 160 participants) plus 1,254 subjects from 6 global collaborators.

The collaborating institutions used their own protocols to collect whole blood in K2EDTA tubes. Collaborator samples were shipped for TCRbeta analysis as frozen whole blood, isolated PBMCs, or DNA extracted from either sample type. Overall results and qualifications from the work: The quantity of clinical and demographic metadata differed by source and by participant and was supplied without curation.

As encoded in the germline V gene (reference sequence), CDR1 is MNHNY while CDR2 is SVGAGI. From cysteine to phenylalanine, the CDR3 is 21 amino acids long. Only CDR3 DNA is held: 63 bases, read in frame from base 1. Here V drops 6 bases and J drops 3 bases, and the junction holds 20 bases not matched to any gene. Worth noting for this clone: Which antigen it targets is not known. No base quality information exists; no much larger clone differs at one position.

TCRbeta CDR3 regions were amplified from genomic DNA using the immunoSEQ Assay, a bias-controlled multiplex PCR. The paper's processing steps were these. The number of nucleated cells in each sample was estimated by amplification of reference gene primers within the assay. To quantify the absolute abundance of each unique TCRbeta CDR3 rearrangement, sequence reads were collapsed and filtered. For each sample, productive Simpson clonality was calculated as the square root of Simpson's diversity index over productive rearrangements. The table comes from immuneACCESS by way of TCRdb, which keeps in-frame sequences with V and J called. Part of the clones is missing from these tables; in studies checked, under half for an unresolved V gene and the rest for unknown reasons. V and J calls and clone size are given by that table; D and trimming were obtained from the DNA. Present in this sample are roughly 150,000 clones, roughly 82% of which were seen just once. The ten largest clonotypes hold roughly 6.8% of the sample.

The V and J segments used are TRBV6-6 and TRBJ2-5; TRBD2 aligns with 15 central bases. The TCR was taken from a woman in her 50s in a cohort sampled during active or convalescent COVID-19. Sequenced input: peripheral blood. The nucleotide sequence is given as TGTGCCAGCAGCAGACTCAACCGGGGACTAGCGGGGGGTCTGGCCGAAGAGACCCAGTACTTC. This yields the protein CASSRLNRGLAGGLAEETQYF.